The entry below gives a single T cell receptor (beta chain) sequence along with its context. Clones were read by immunoSEQ multiplex PCR, and TCRdb kept only the in-frame ones, dropping some. This table has some 14,000 clones, over 60% appearing once. This sample is part of a study of somatic mutations in cytotoxic T cells in rheumatoid arthritis. V lost 3 bases and J lost 2, with 6 bases in between. Germline V gene lookup returns CDR1 MDHEN and CDR2 SYDVKM. The CDR3 consists of 13 residues. By positive magnetic bead selection, CD4+ and CD8+ cells were isolated, and their purity was checked by flow cytometry.

The V call is TRBV28, the J call TRBJ2-3; the D is unclear. The source is an adult with rheumatoid arthritis. Source material: CD8+ T cells sorted from blood. The CDR3 DNA reads TGTGCCAGCAGTTTCCGGATCACAGATACGCAGTATTTT. Protein: CASSFRITDTQYF.